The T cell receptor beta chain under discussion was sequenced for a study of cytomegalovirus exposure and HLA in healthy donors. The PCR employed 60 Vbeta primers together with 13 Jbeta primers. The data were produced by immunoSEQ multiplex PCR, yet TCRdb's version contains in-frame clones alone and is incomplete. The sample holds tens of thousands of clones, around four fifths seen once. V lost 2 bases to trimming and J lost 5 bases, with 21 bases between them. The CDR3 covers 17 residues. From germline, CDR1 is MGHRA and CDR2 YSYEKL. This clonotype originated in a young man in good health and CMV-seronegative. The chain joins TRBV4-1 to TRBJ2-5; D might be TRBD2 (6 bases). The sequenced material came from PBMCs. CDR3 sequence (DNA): TGCGCCAGCAGCCAAACCCCCGGGGCGGGGCCCTCGGAGACCCAGTACTTC. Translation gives CASSQTPGAGPSETQYF.